This is a list of T cell receptor beta chains from one sample in a study of T cells after yellow fever vaccination. One entry per CDR3 protein results from TCRdb running MiXCR on the 5' RACE reads. The sample holds just under 600,000 distinct CDR3 sequences, approximately 13% seen once. Sequencing was performed on PBMCs, taken on the day of the yellow fever booster vaccination. Receptors were obtained from a man under 40 who received the YFV17D yellow fever vaccine. The CDR3 runs from the conserved cysteine through the conserved F or W. D genes are given only for firm matches. Some rows mark clone size as missing; the rest say once, few, many or name a class of expanded clone.

J gene,clone size,D gene,V gene,CDR3 DNA,CDR3 protein
TRBJ2-7,few,NA,TRBV4-1,TGCGCCAGCAGCCATCCTGGGGAAGCTACCTACGAGCAGTACTTC,CASSHPGEATYEQYF
TRBJ2-2,few,NA,TRBV5-4,TGTGCCAGCAGCTTGGTGGGGGCGCCCGGGGAGCTGTTTTTT,CASSLVGAPGELFF
TRBJ1-5,NA,NA,TRBV4-1,TGCGCCAGCAGCCGAGGCGGGGCGAGGCAGCCCCAGCATTTT,CASSRGGARQPQHF
TRBJ2-5,NA,NA,TRBV5-1,TGCGCCAGCAGCTTGAGTCAGCTCCAAGAGACCCAGTACTTC,CASSLSQLQETQYF
TRBJ2-7,NA,NA,TRBV6-1,TGTGCCAGCAAGGAATCCAGGGACTCCTACGAGCAGTACTTC,CASKESRDSYEQYF
TRBJ2-7,NA,NA,TRBV12-3/TRBV12-4,TGTGCCAGCAGACAGGACAACTCCTACGAGCAGTACTTC,CASRQDNSYEQYF
TRBJ2-2,many,NA,TRBV6-5,TGTGCCAGCAGTTACTCGGGTACCGGGGAGCTGTTTTTT,CASSYSGTGELFF
TRBJ2-5,few,NA,TRBV5-1,TGCGCCAGCAGCGAGTCCCCGGGGACCCAGTACTTC,CASSESPGTQYF
TRBJ2-7,few,TRBD1,TRBV10-3,TGTGCCATCAGGGAGACAGGGGGTATCCACGAGCAGTACTTC,CAIRETGGIHEQYF
TRBJ2-1,few,TRBD2,TRBV4-3,TGCGCCAGCAGCCCACCGGTTCTAGCGGGAGTCTACAATGAGCAGTTCTTC,CASSPPVLAGVYNEQFF